This is a list of T cell receptor beta chains from one sample in a study of graft-versus-host responses after intestinal transplantation. Their antigens remain unidentified. Clones were sequenced by immunoSEQ multiplex PCR, and TCRdb holds only the in-frame ones, with some missing. The sample shows under 150,000 clones, approximately 95% of them seen only once. The material was unstimulated CD8+ T cells sorted from spleen or lymph node cells, obtained before intestinal transplant. These receptors were obtained from a human donor who received an intestinal transplant. The CDR3 runs from the conserved cysteine through the conserved F or W. D genes are given only for firm matches. A clone size is listed for some rows: how often the clone was seen (once, few, many), or a class if it is expanded.

clone_size	j_call	d_call	v_call	cdr3_nt	cdr3_aa
NA	TRBJ1-5	NA	TRBV6-5	TGTGCCTCCAGGGTGAACAGGAATCAGCCCCAGCATTTT	CASRVNRNQPQHF
NA	TRBJ1-5	TRBD1	TRBV28	TGTGCCAGCAGTTTAAACCCCACAGGGGGCCGCTACGCTAGCAATCAGCCCCAGCATTTT	CASSLNPTGGRYASNQPQHF
once	TRBJ2-7	TRBD1	TRBV25-1	TGTGCCAGCAGTAATTACGGGACAGCAACCTACGAGCAGTACTTC	CASSNYGTATYEQYF
NA	TRBJ1-5	NA	TRBV7-8	TGTGCCAGCAGCCCCCGGGGTCTAGGGGTCAATCAGCCCCAGCATTTT	CASSPRGLGVNQPQHF
NA	TRBJ1-1	NA	TRBV6-5	TGTGCCAGCAGTTTCGGGACTTCAGACGGGAACACTGAAGCTTTCTTT	CASSFGTSDGNTEAFF
NA	TRBJ2-3	NA	TRBV27	TGTGCCAGCAGTACTCGAACCCTTACTAGCACAGATACGCAGTATTTT	CASSTRTLTSTDTQYF
NA	TRBJ2-1	TRBD2	TRBV5-6	TGTGCCAGCAGCATCGGGACTAGCGGGAGTAGGAATGAGCAGTTCTTC	CASSIGTSGSRNEQFF
NA	TRBJ1-1	TRBD1	TRBV28	TGTGCCAGCAGTCCAGAGACAGGGGGAGAAACTGAAGCTTTCTTT	CASSPETGGETEAFF
NA	TRBJ1-2	NA	TRBV11-2	TGTGCCAGCAGCGTAGTCCAACTAAACTATGGCTACACCTTC	CASSVVQLNYGYTF
NA	TRBJ2-5	TRBD2	TRBV28	TGTGCCAGCAGTTTCGGACTAGCGGGGCGGGAGACCCAGTACTTC	CASSFGLAGRETQYF
NA	TRBJ1-3	NA	TRBV9	TGTGCCAGCAGCGTAGATAAGGGGAACGGAAACACCATATATTTT	CASSVDKGNGNTIYF
NA	TRBJ2-7	TRBD2	TRBV4-1	TGCGCCAGCAGCCAAGAGGAGGCGGGAGGGCACTCCTACGAGCAGTACTTC	CASSQEEAGGHSYEQYF
NA	TRBJ2-7	NA	TRBV5-5	TGTGCCAGCAGCTTGGAAGCAGGTAGCTCCTACGAGCAGTACTTC	CASSLEAGSSYEQYF
NA	TRBJ1-1	NA	TRBV5-1	TGCGCCAGCAGCCAGAAAGGGGGGAACACTGAAGCTTTCTTT	CASSQKGGNTEAFF
NA	TRBJ2-7	NA	TRBV5-1	TGCGCCAGCAGCTTGGTATCAGGAAGGCAGGGGCCACCATACGAGCAGTACTTC	CASSLVSGRQGPPYEQYF
NA	TRBJ1-1	NA	TRBV11-2	TGTGCCAGCAGCTTAAGAGGTGGGGGACCGTTTACTGAAGCTTTCTTT	CASSLRGGGPFTEAFF
NA	TRBJ1-2	NA	TRBV4-1	TGCGCCAGCAGCCCGTACACGGAAAACTATGGCTACACCTTC	CASSPYTENYGYTF
NA	TRBJ2-1	NA	TRBV4-1	TGCGCCAGCAGCCAAGATCCAACCGGAGTCAGCTCCTACAATGAGCAGTTCTTC	CASSQDPTGVSSYNEQFF
NA	TRBJ1-3	NA	TRBV6-5	TGTGCCAGCAGTTCTCAGTATTTCGGAAACACCATATATTTT	CASSSQYFGNTIYF
NA	TRBJ2-6	NA	TRBV5-6	TGTGCCAGCAGCGCCGTCTCGACAGTATGGGCCAACGTCCTGACTTTC	CASSAVSTVWANVLTF
NA	TRBJ2-3	NA	TRBV9	TGTGCCAGCAGCGGAAGGGACAGCACAGATACGCAGTATTTT	CASSGRDSTDTQYF
NA	TRBJ2-1	NA	TRBV9	TGTGCCAGCAGCGTTTCCGATAATGAGCAGTTCTTC	CASSVSDNEQFF
NA	TRBJ2-7	TRBD1	TRBV27	TGTGCCAGCAGTTTAACGGGACAGGCGTACGAGCAGTACTTC	CASSLTGQAYEQYF
NA	TRBJ2-7	TRBD1	TRBV27	TGTGCCAGCAGTCCGACCCCGGGACAGCTCTCCTACGAGCAGTACTTC	CASSPTPGQLSYEQYF
NA	TRBJ2-7	TRBD2	TRBV4-3	TGCGCCAGCAGCCAAGTCGTCGGGGGGAGGGCCCGGTACGAGCAGTACTTC	CASSQVVGGRARYEQYF
NA	TRBJ1-1	NA	TRBV7-2	TGTGCCAGCAGCTCCCCGGGCGAAGCTTTCTTT	CASSSPGEAFF
NA	TRBJ2-7	TRBD2	TRBV19	TGTGCCAGTAGCACTAGCGGGAGGGCCTACGAGCAGTACTTC	CASSTSGRAYEQYF
NA	TRBJ1-4	NA	TRBV19	TGTGCCAGTAGTAAGAATGCAGGGGTCGTTGGTGAAAAACTGTTTTTT	CASSKNAGVVGEKLFF
once	TRBJ2-7	TRBD2	TRBV5-4	TGTGCCAGCAGCCCCACTAGCGGGAGATCCTACGAGCAGTACTTC	CASSPTSGRSYEQYF
NA	TRBJ2-1	NA	TRBV19	TGTGCCAGTAGCCCCACGGAAAACTCCTACAATGAGCAGTTCTTC	CASSPTENSYNEQFF
NA	TRBJ2-7	TRBD2	TRBV15	TGTGCCACCAGCAGAGACTTTACTAGCGGGGGATTCTACGAGCAGTACTTC	CATSRDFTSGGFYEQYF
NA	TRBJ1-5	NA	TRBV2	TGTGCCAGCAGAGACCCGGGACACAATCAGCCCCAGCATTTT	CASRDPGHNQPQHF
NA	TRBJ2-2	NA	TRBV9	TGTGCCAGCAGCGTAGCTCTTTTAGGTGGGACCGGGGAGCTGTTTTTT	CASSVALLGGTGELFF
NA	TRBJ1-5	NA	TRBV28	TGTGCCAGCAGTGGCGGGGCTGGACCCCAGCATTTT	CASSGGAGPQHF
NA	TRBJ2-5	TRBD2	TRBV7-9	TGTGCCAGCAGCTTTTGGACTAGCGCCGACCAAGAGACCCAGTACTTC	CASSFWTSADQETQYF
NA	TRBJ2-7	NA	TRBV28	TGTGCCAGCAGTTTTAGAGGGGGGGACAACTACGAGCAGTACTTC	CASSFRGGDNYEQYF
NA	TRBJ1-2	TRBD1	TRBV5-1	TGCGCCAGCAGCTTGGGGACAGGATATGGCTACACCTTC	CASSLGTGYGYTF
NA	TRBJ2-7	NA	TRBV7-8	TGTGCCAGCAGCCCGAACCCGGTGTACGAGCAGTACTTC	CASSPNPVYEQYF
NA	TRBJ1-6	NA	TRBV4-1	TGCGCCAGCAGCCAAGTGTATAATTCACCCCTCCACTTT	CASSQVYNSPLHF
NA	TRBJ1-2	NA	TRBV10-3	TGTGCGATCAGGGTCTTAGAGGGGTATGACTACACCTTC	CAIRVLEGYDYTF
NA	TRBJ1-1	NA	TRBV2	TGTGCCAGCAGAGATCTGGGGTCGAACACTGAAGCTTTCTTT	CASRDLGSNTEAFF
once	TRBJ2-7	NA	TRBV6-5	TGTGCCAGCAGTTACTCGAATAGTGCATCCAGGCGCGAGCAGTACTTC	CASSYSNSASRREQYF
NA	TRBJ2-1	NA	TRBV19	TGTGCCAGTAGTGCTAGCTCTGGGGATAATGAGCAGTTCTTC	CASSASSGDNEQFF
NA	TRBJ1-2	NA	TRBV28	TGTGCCAGCACGCTCCCTGCGGACCCTAACTATGGCTACACCTTC	CASTLPADPNYGYTF
NA	TRBJ2-7	NA	TRBV7-9	TGTGCCAGCAGCTTAGAACTTTCGGACTACGAGCAGTACTTC	CASSLELSDYEQYF
NA	TRBJ2-2	NA	TRBV5-5	TGTGCCAGCAGCTTGGGAGTTTCTTCCTCCGGGGAGCTGTTTTTT	CASSLGVSSSGELFF
NA	TRBJ2-1	NA	TRBV19	TGTGCCAGTACCCTCGGGGGTCCAACGTTCTTC	CASTLGGPTFF
NA	TRBJ2-1	NA	TRBV9	TGTGCCACTGGGAACTCCTACAATGAGCAGTTCTTC	CATGNSYNEQFF
NA	TRBJ1-4	NA	TRBV28	TGTGCCAGCAGTTTTTTACAGGGTAGGGGTAATGAAAAACTGTTTTTT	CASSFLQGRGNEKLFF
once	TRBJ2-1	NA	TRBV4-3	TGCGCCAGCAGCCCCCAGCAGGACAATGAGCAGTTCTTC	CASSPQQDNEQFF
NA	TRBJ1-5	NA	TRBV19	TGTGCCAGTACAGGCTTCGGGGGTCAGCCCCAGCATTTT	CASTGFGGQPQHF
NA	TRBJ1-5	TRBD1	TRBV5-6	TGTGCCAGCAGCATAGCCGGGACAGTTTATAGCAATCAGCCCCAGCATTTT	CASSIAGTVYSNQPQHF
NA	TRBJ2-1	TRBD1	TRBV9	TGTGCCAGCAGTCGGGACAGCTCCTACAATGAGCAGTTCTTC	CASSRDSSYNEQFF
NA	TRBJ2-1	NA	TRBV11-2	TGTGCCAGCTCAGGGCCCCGGATCGAGCAGTTCTTC	CASSGPRIEQFF
NA	TRBJ1-4	NA	TRBV15	TGTGCCACCAGCAGAGATCACCCGGTTTCTAATGAAAAACTGTTTTTC	CATSRDHPVSNEKLFF